This T cell receptor beta chain was sequenced during a study of cytotoxic CD8 clonotypes in ibrutinib-treated CLL. Study-wide results and caveats: Sampling times, which were not matched between the groups, differed between sustained-remission patients and progressing patients.

Repertoires were generated with immunoSEQ multiplex PCR, while TCRdb's copy carries only in-frame clones and drops some. This table has hundreds of thousands of clones, approximately 70% appearing once. Germline assignment: CDR1 SNHLY and CDR2 FYNNEI. The ends lost 7 bases at V and 5 bases at J; junction bases unmatched: 4. The CDR3 spans 13 residues. About 2.2 micrograms of genomic DNA came from cryopreserved PBMCs for TCR beta libraries. Of note for this clone: Its target is unknown.

The V gene is TRBV2, the J gene TRBJ2-7; 11 bases match TRBD2. The TCR originated in a human donor with chronic lymphocytic leukemia. This specimen was PBMCs, taken after 12 months of ibrutinib treatment. The CDR3 is CASTLLAGDEQYF. CDR3 nucleotides: TGTGCCAGCACCTTACTAGCGGGAGACGAGCAGTACTTC. The entire variable domain, with the rest obtained from reference TRBV2 and TRBJ2-7, is as follows: EPEVTQTPSHQVTQMGQEVILRCVPISNHLYFYWYRQILGQKVEFLVSFYNNEISEKSEIFDDQFSVERPDGSNFTLKIRSTKLEDSAMYFCASTLLAGDEQYFGPGTRLTVT.